These 3 T cell receptor beta chains came from one sample sequenced in a study of kidney transplant recipient with SARS-CoV-2 infection. TCRdb itself ran the reads through MiXCR, one entry per CDR3 protein. The table records some 220,000 distinct CDR3 sequences, around 30% of them present only once. Specimen: a blood sample, collected at baseline and around day 110 from a kidney transplant recipient. The receptors stem from a male patient between 25 and 40 years old who had COVID-19 and was a kidney transplant recipient. These T cells may partly come from the graft donor.

In this sample, this clonotype turned up many times. This chain uses TRBV2 with TRBJ1-2; the D gene is possibly TRBD1 (5 bases). The V end lost 6 bases, the J end lost 8 bases, and 16 bases lay between the germline ends. Per germline, CDR1 SNHLY and CDR2 FYNNEI. The CDR3 contains 13 residues. As DNA, the CDR3 is TGTGCCAGCAGAGCAACGGGACGGGACGGCTACACCTTC. Amino acid sequence: CASRATGRDGYTF.

A remark on this clonotype: A read error may be the cause here, since a much bigger clone is one base away. The V call is TRBV5-4, the J call TRBJ2-1; maybe TRBD1 (6 bases). Per the germline V gene, CDR1 is SGHNT and CDR2 is YYREEE (reference sequence). This CDR3 comprises 13 residues. As DNA, the CDR3 is TGTGCCAGCAGCCCGCCGGACAGTTATGGCCACACCTTC. The encoded protein is CASSPPDSYGHTF.

This clonotype came up many times. The rearrangement uses TRBV2 and TRBJ2-7, with D unclear. Trimming removed 6 bases from V and 3 bases from J, with 12 bases in between. The CDR3 length is 13 residues. Germline V CDR1 and CDR2: SNHLY, FYNNEI. The CDR3 region has the DNA TGTGCCAGCAGGGAACGCTCGGGCTACGAGCAGTACTTC. This sequence encodes CASRERSGYEQYF.